The 3 T cell receptor beta chains given below trace back to one sample, sequenced in a study of early T cells in non-severe SARS-CoV-2 infection. Each CDR3 protein is one row after TCRdb ran MiXCR on the 5' RACE reads. There are tens of thousands of distinct CDR3 sequences in the sample; 15% occur only once, and around 6% lies in the top ten. Sequencing input: whole blood. The receptors stem from an adult who was a healthcare worker with PCR-confirmed SARS-CoV-2 infection or an uninfected control (not recorded which).

Concerning this clonotype itself: A read error may explain this, as a much larger clone is one base away. CDR3 region: CASSPIETGSEKLSF. The CDR3, as DNA: TGTGCCAGCAGTCCCATCGAGACAGGGAGTGAAAAACTGTCTTTT. The rearrangement uses TRBV28 and TRBJ1-4, with 7 bases fitting TRBD1. This CDR3 has 15 residues. Germline values: CDR1 MDHEN, CDR2 SYDVKM.

This clonotype has ten or more counts. The J gene is TRBJ2-1, the V gene TRBV20-1, with D hard to call. Germline values: CDR1 DFQATT, CDR2 SNEGSKA (reference sequence). This CDR3 has 12 amino acids. Trimming cost V 6 bases and J 4 bases, with 10 bases left between them. The CDR3 region has the DNA TGCAGTGCCTTGCCTAAGTACAATGAGCAGTTCTTC. This translates into CSALPKYNEQFF.

The V gene is TRBV15, the J gene TRBJ2-1; D unresolved. V was cut by 1 base and J by 8 bases, with 18 bases left in between. The CDR3 runs to 16 residues. Germline V gene lookup returns CDR1 LNHNV and CDR2 YYDKDF (reference sequence). The CDR3 region has the DNA TGTGCCACCAGCAGAGTTTTGGGCAGAGTCAGAGATGAGCAGTTCTTC. It encodes CATSRVLGRVRDEQFF.